This record concerns one TCR beta chain sequence. This entry belongs to a study of blood T cell repertoires in COVID-19. Study-level background: COVID-19 samples from acute and convalescent phases originated in the United States, Italy and Spain. PBMCs, B-cell-depleted T cells, or T cells provided the cDNA or gDNA that made up the material.

V lost 3 bases to trimming and J lost 4 bases, with 8 bases between them. The CDR3 sequence is 13 residues long. Germline CDR1 reads MNHEY; CDR2 reads SVGEGT. Authors' methods: Estimation of nucleated cell counts relied on the amplification of reference gene primers. TCRdb's copy holds only in-frame clones and misses some; the assay was immunoSEQ multiplex PCR. D and trimming come from the DNA, and the V and J calls and clone size come from that table. The table shows 180,000 or so clones, with 86% occurring only once. The sample comprised peripheral blood. The chain joins TRBV6-2 or TRBV6-3 to TRBJ2-3, with D possibly TRBD2 on 6 matching bases. The source of this sequence is a young man with acute or convalescent COVID-19. CDR3 amino acids: CASSYSGADTQYF. CDR3 nucleotide sequence: TGTGCCAGCAGTTATTCGGGGGCAGATACGCAGTATTTT.